The 32 T cell receptor beta chains listed next were all sequenced from one sample in a study of T cell responses to AZD1222 COVID-19 vaccine listed by TCRdb under 2021. The library was produced with the immunoSEQ multiplex PCR assay. TCRdb limited this immuneACCESS table to in-frame rearrangements with V and J called. A share of clones is missing; checked studies link under half to unresolved V genes, and the rest is unexplained. The sample has 90,000 to 120,000 clones on record, more than 75% of them singletons. The ten most abundant clones make up about 20% of the sample. The intended sense of this specimen's time point label: baseline before first vaccination. The sequencing here drew on peripheral blood, taken on day 0 of AZD1222 vaccination. These receptor sequences come from an adult in good health.

This sequence joins TRBV27 and TRBJ2-7; no firm D call. The germline CDR1 and CDR2 sequences are MNHEY and SMNVEV (reference sequence). This CDR3 has 14 amino acids. V was pared by 2 bases and J by 7 bases, with 15 bases between. The CDR3 here is CASSLTANLGEQYF. CDR3 coding DNA: TGTGCCAGCAGTTTAACGGCCAACCTGGGGGAGCAGTACTTC.

The chain is built from TRBV10-3 and TRBJ2-7; a possible D gene is TRBD2 (5 bases). V lost 11 bases, J lost 3 bases, and 23 bases lay in between. The germline V gene encodes CDR1 ENHRY and CDR2 SYGVKD. This CDR3 has 15 residues. The CDR3 sequence is CASSSFTTGDYEQYF. CDR3 nucleotides: TGTGCCTCATCTTCCTTCACCACCGGGGACTACGAGCAGTACTTC.

By share, this clone ranks as medium-sized. CDR3 bases: TGCGCCAGCAGTGTGACAGGGGACGCCGGGGAGCTGTTTTTT. Amino acids: CASSVTGDAGELFF. The V and J genes are TRBV10-2 and TRBJ2-2; 8 nucleotides line up with TRBD1. J lost 6 bases, V lost 4 bases, and 4 bases had no gene match. The CDR3 has 14 residues. The V gene's germline CDR1 is WSHSY and CDR2 SAAADI.

This clone occurred once. The gene calls are TRBV6-2 or TRBV6-3 and TRBJ2-5; no reliable D call. With 6 bases removed from V and 5 bases from J, the gap between germline ends came to 13 bases. Per germline, CDR1 MNHEY and CDR2 SVGEGT. The CDR3 covers 13 residues. CDR3: CASSRTERETQYF. CDR3 coding DNA: TGTGCCAGCAGCCGGACGGAACGGGAGACCCAGTACTTC.

This chain joins TRBV7-2 and TRBJ2-1; 10 bases are a match to TRBD2. CDR3 length equals 15 residues. Germline CDR1 is SGHTA and CDR2 is FQGNSA. The J segment lost 8 bases and the V segment lost 0 bases, leaving 4 bases of the junction unmatched. The CDR3 coding sequence is TGTGCCAGCAGCTTAGCAAGCGGGGGGGCGGATGAGCAGTTCTTC. Its protein is CASSLASGGADEQFF.

V usage is TRBV12-3 or TRBV12-4 and J usage is TRBJ2-2; D not resolved. The CDR3 consists of 12 residues. V lost 3 bases, J lost 7 bases, and 6 bases lay in between. The CDR3 DNA follows: TGTGCCAGCAGTTTCAGCAGCGGGGAGCTGTTTTTT. It is translated as CASSFSSGELFF.

The chain couples TRBV7-2 to TRBJ1-5; a possible D gene is TRBD1 (5 bases). The V and J ends lost 1 base and 4 bases respectively, with 8 bases between them. The germline V gene has CDR1 SGHTA and CDR2 FQGNSA. The CDR3 contains 14 residues. In DNA form, the CDR3 reads TGTGCCAGCAGCTTAGGGACAACGAATCAGCCCCAGCATTTT. Translating gives CASSLGTTNQPQHF.

The rearrangement joins TRBV12-3 or TRBV12-4 to TRBJ1-6, with D possibly matching TRBD1 (6 bases). CDR3 size: 13 residues. Between the trimmed V and J ends, which lost 6 bases and 8 bases, there was a span of 11 bases. The DNA for the CDR3 is TGTGCCAGCAGACAGGGTAGCGATTCACCCCTCCACTTT. Its protein is CASRQGSDSPLHF.

The chain links TRBV5-6 to TRBJ2-7; a weak D match, TRBD1 (6 bases). The CDR3 contains 13 residues. Germline values: CDR1 SGHDT, CDR2 YYEEEE. The ends were cut back, 3 bases at V and 7 bases at J, with 14 bases in the middle. Written as DNA, the CDR3 is TGTGCCAGCAGCTCAACAGGGTCTCAAGAGCAGTACTTC. It yields the protein CASSSTGSQEQYF.

V and J are TRBV5-5 and TRBJ1-3, with D possibly matching TRBD1 (5 bases). V was cut by 4 bases and J by 0 bases, with 14 bases left in between. CDR3 length: 16 residues. CDR1 and CDR2 from the germline V gene are SGHKS and YYEKEE (reference sequence). The CDR3 DNA reads TGTGCCAGCAGCCGCGAGGGGATAAGCTCTGGAAACACCATATATTTT. Encoded protein: CASSREGISSGNTIYF. The whole variable domain, remainder taken from reference TRBV5-5 and TRBJ1-3, is DAGVTQSPTHLIKTRGQQVTLRCSPISGHKSVSWYQQVLGQGPQFIFQYYEKEERGRGNFPDRFSARQFPNYSSELNVNALLLGDSALYLCASSREGISSGNTIYFGEGSWLTVV.

This chain connects TRBV13 to TRBJ2-2; 7 bases agree with TRBD1. Germline loops: CDR1 PRHDT, CDR2 FYEKMQ (reference sequence). V lost 5 bases to trimming and J lost 4 bases; unmatched junction nucleotides: 7. CDR3 length equals 15 residues. Written as DNA, the CDR3 is TGTGCCAGCAGCCCGACAGGGTTAGGCACCGGGGAGCTGTTTTTT. Amino acids: CASSPTGLGTGELFF.

The chain links TRBV9 to TRBJ1-5, with TRBD1 identical over 8 bases. Germline values: CDR1 SGDLS, CDR2 YYNGEE. Unmatched junction bases numbered 12, after V lost 1 base and J lost 3 bases. The CDR3 has 18 amino acids. CDR3 nucleotides: TGTGCCAGCAGCGTAACGGGACAGGCGGGGTACATCAATCAGCCCCAGCATTTT. Protein: CASSVTGQAGYINQPQHF.

The J gene is TRBJ2-1, the V gene TRBV19; a possible D gene is TRBD1 (6 bases). Germline values: CDR1 LNHDA, CDR2 SQIVND (reference sequence). The V and J ends lost 10 bases and 5 bases respectively, with 18 bases between them. The CDR3 runs to 14 residues. CDR3 loop: CATRKSGANNEQFF. The CDR3 DNA sequence: TGTGCCACCCGAAAGTCAGGGGCGAACAATGAGCAGTTCTTC.

This clone was recorded once. The V call is TRBV15, the J call TRBJ2-7; 7 bases fit TRBD1. V gave up 3 bases and J gave up 4 bases; unmatched junction bases: 6. This CDR3 has 14 amino acids. Germline loops: CDR1 LNHNV, CDR2 YYDKDF (reference sequence). The CDR3 sequence: CATSRGQLLYEQYF. The CDR3 DNA sequence: TGTGCCACCAGCAGGGGACAGCTGCTTTACGAGCAGTACTTC.

The chain is built from TRBV5-1 and TRBJ2-5; 7 positions match TRBD2. Germline CDR1 SGHRS, CDR2 YFSETQ. This CDR3 is built from 17 residues. The ends lost 2 bases at V and 2 bases at J; junction bases unmatched: 12. CDR3 nucleotide sequence: TGCGCCAGCAGCTTCGTCGGCTGGGAGGGCTTTCAAGAGACCCAGTACTTC. It is translated as CASSFVGWEGFQETQYF.

This chain links TRBV4-3 with TRBJ1-4; D is ambiguous. CDR3 size: 15 residues. Germline V gives CDR1 LGHNA, CDR2 YSLEER. V shed 0 bases and J shed 8 bases, with 13 bases lying between them. CDR3 sequence: CASSQDLDPGEKLFF. CDR3 nucleotide sequence: TGCGCCAGCAGCCAAGATCTGGACCCGGGCGAAAAACTGTTTTTT.

The rearrangement uses TRBV5-5 and TRBJ1-4; D is undetermined. The CDR3 extends over 14 amino acids. The germline V and J ends were trimmed by 2 bases and 7 bases, with 12 bases remaining between them. Germline V gene data show CDR1 as SGHKS and CDR2 as YYEKEE (reference sequence). CDR3 sequence (DNA): TGTGCCAGCAGCTTCCCGCTTAGCGGTGAAAAACTGTTTTTT. Amino acid sequence: CASSFPLSGEKLFF.

The V gene is TRBV2, the J gene TRBJ2-3; D is possibly TRBD2 (5 bases). V lost 6 bases and J 4 bases, leaving 17 bases between the germline ends. The CDR3 has 15 residues. CDR1 is SNHLY, CDR2 FYNNEI, per germline. The chain's CDR3 is CASSVDYLTSDTQYF. CDR3 in DNA: TGTGCCAGCAGCGTAGACTACCTTACTTCAGATACGCAGTATTTT.

The rearrangement joins TRBV4-3 to TRBJ1-2, with D unclear. V gave up 1 base and J gave up 8 bases, with 20 bases separating them. Per germline, CDR1 LGHNA and CDR2 YSLEER. The CDR3 covers 16 residues. CDR3 DNA sequence: TGCGCCAGCAGCCAAGCGGTAGGCGGAGGGATGGAGGGCTACACCTTC. Translation: CASSQAVGGGMEGYTF.

The rearrangement joins TRBV7-9 to TRBJ1-5, with a possible D match to TRBD1 (5 bases). The CDR3 length is 15 residues. V was clipped by 3 bases and J by 3 bases, with 12 bases between them. Germline values: CDR1 SEHNR, CDR2 FQNEAQ (reference sequence). CDR3 sequence: CASSFSAGANQPQHF. The CDR3 DNA reads as TGTGCCAGCAGCTTCTCGGCTGGGGCCAATCAGCCCCAGCATTTT.

The rearrangement joins TRBV15 to TRBJ2-7, with D perhaps matching TRBD1 (5 bases). Per germline, CDR1 LNHNV and CDR2 YYDKDF (reference sequence). V dropped 0 bases and J dropped 4 bases, with 13 bases sitting between them. The CDR3 totals 15 residues. The CDR3 region has the DNA TGTGCCACCAGCAGAGAAGGCCAGGGATCATACGAGCAGTACTTC. Translation gives CATSREGQGSYEQYF.

This rearrangement joins TRBV11-2 to TRBJ1-6; a weak D match, TRBD1 (5 bases). This CDR3 has 15 amino acids. Germline assignment: CDR1 SGHAT and CDR2 FQNNGV. The V gene lost 2 bases and the J gene lost 7 bases, with 12 bases spanning the gap. The CDR3 nucleotides read TGTGCCAGCAGCTTACAGGGACGGATAAATTCACCCCTCCACTTT. Encoded protein: CASSLQGRINSPLHF. Full variable domain (rest looked up from reference TRBV11-2 and TRBJ1-6): EAGVAQSPRYKIIEKRQSVAFWCNPISGHATLYWYQQILGQGPKLLIQFQNNGVVDDSQLPKDRFSAERLKGVDSTLKIQPAKLEDSAVYLCASSLQGRINSPLHFGNGTRLTVT.

This clone was detected once. The chain is built from TRBV5-6 and TRBJ2-7; D remains unclear. V was cut by 3 bases and J by 3 bases, with 16 bases left in between. The CDR3 is made up of 15 amino acids. Germline CDR1 SGHDT, CDR2 YYEEEE. DNA for the CDR3: TGTGCCAGCAGCTCCCTTAGGGTGCTCGTCTACGAGCAGTACTTC. Its translation is CASSSLRVLVYEQYF.

The V and J genes are TRBV19 and TRBJ1-1; 11 bases line up with TRBD1. Germline CDR1 and CDR2: LNHDA and SQIVND (reference sequence). This CDR3 is built from 15 residues. V lost 7 bases and J lost 4; bases outside the gene matches: 8. CDR3 DNA: TGTGCCAGTACAACCGCGGGGACAGGGGGCACTGAAGCTTTCTTT. Protein product: CASTTAGTGGTEAFF. Filled out from reference TRBV19 and TRBJ1-1, the complete variable domain reads DGGITQSPKYLFRKEGQNVTLSCEQNLNHDAMYWYRQDPGQGLRLIYYSQIVNDFQKGDIAEGYSVSREKKESFPLTVTSAQKNPTAFYLCASTTAGTGGTEAFFGQGTRLTVV.

The CDR3 region has the DNA TGTGCCAGTCATGAGAACAGTATCCCGAATTCACCCCTCCACTTT. This sequence encodes CASHENSIPNSPLHF. V gene TRBV19 combines with J gene TRBJ1-6, with D unclear. With 8 bases removed from V and 7 bases from J, the gap between germline ends came to 18 bases. The CDR3 is 15 amino acids. CDR1 is LNHDA, CDR2 SQIVND, per germline (reference sequence).

This chain uses TRBV7-2 with TRBJ2-7, with unresolved D. Germline assignment: CDR1 SGHTA and CDR2 FQGNSA. The CDR3 runs 14 residues. Trimming left V 4 bases short and J 3 bases short, with 13 bases between. The CDR3: CASSSPSTGYEQYF. CDR3 DNA sequence: TGTGCCAGCAGCTCCCCCTCGACCGGCTACGAGCAGTACTTC.

This CDR3 reads CASSIQAGDHFPYEQYF. The CDR3 bases are TGTGCCAGTAGTATACAGGCGGGGGACCACTTTCCCTACGAGCAGTACTTC. The chain combines TRBV19 with TRBJ2-7; the match to TRBD2 covers 7 bases. Germline V CDR1 and CDR2: LNHDA, SQIVND (reference sequence). After removal of 2 bases from V and 2 bases from J, the junction contained 12 bases not matched to a gene. This CDR3 contains 17 residues. Full variable domain (remainder filled in from reference TRBV19 and TRBJ2-7): DGGITQSPKYLFRKEGQNVTLSCEQNLNHDAMYWYRQDPGQGLRLIYYSQIVNDFQKGDIAEGYSVSREKKESFPLTVTSAQKNPTAFYLCASSIQAGDHFPYEQYFGPGTRLTVT.

This sequence joins TRBV7-2 and TRBJ2-7; D unresolved. The V gene's germline CDR1 is SGHTA and CDR2 FQGNSA. CDR3 length: 14 amino acids. Trimming cost V 4 bases and J 1 base, with 11 bases left between them. The CDR3 sequence: CASSSVGRSYEQYF. As DNA, the CDR3 is TGTGCCAGCAGCTCCGTGGGCCGATCCTACGAGCAGTACTTC.

V is TRBV7-8 and J is TRBJ1-3; 7 bases line up with TRBD1. Germline CDR1 and CDR2: SGHVS and FQNEAQ. There are 16 residues in the CDR3. After removal of 5 bases from V and 0 bases from J, the junction contained 7 bases not matched to a gene. The CDR3 loop is CASSPQGGFSGNTIYF. CDR3 bases: TGTGCCAGCAGCCCCCAGGGGGGGTTCTCTGGAAACACCATATATTTT.

There are a few counts of this clone. The chain carries TRBV18 and TRBJ2-5; no clear D gene. Trimming removed 1 base from V and 5 bases from J, with 8 bases in between. The CDR3 contains 13 residues. Germline CDR1 and CDR2: KGHSH and LQKENI. Here the CDR3 reads CASSPQDRETQYF. Written as DNA, the CDR3 is TGTGCCAGCTCACCACAGGACCGGGAGACCCAGTACTTC.

The J gene is TRBJ2-7, the V gene TRBV9; 10 nucleotides agree with TRBD2. This CDR3 has 15 amino acids. With 4 bases clipped from V and 4 bases from J, the junction kept 8 bases outside the gene matches. CDR1 is SGDLS and CDR2 is YYNGEE in the germline V gene. The CDR3 is CASSSSGGAEYEQYF. CDR3 in DNA: TGTGCCAGCAGCTCCAGCGGGGGGGCCGAATACGAGCAGTACTTC.

V usage is TRBV5-4 and J usage is TRBJ1-2; perhaps TRBD1 as D (5 bases). Germline CDR1 SGHNT, CDR2 YYREEE (reference sequence). This CDR3 is built from 13 residues. The V gene lost 2 bases and the J gene lost 5 bases, with 10 bases spanning the gap. The CDR3 here is CASSFRAQYGYTF. CDR3 sequence (DNA): TGTGCCAGCAGCTTCAGGGCTCAGTATGGCTACACCTTC.